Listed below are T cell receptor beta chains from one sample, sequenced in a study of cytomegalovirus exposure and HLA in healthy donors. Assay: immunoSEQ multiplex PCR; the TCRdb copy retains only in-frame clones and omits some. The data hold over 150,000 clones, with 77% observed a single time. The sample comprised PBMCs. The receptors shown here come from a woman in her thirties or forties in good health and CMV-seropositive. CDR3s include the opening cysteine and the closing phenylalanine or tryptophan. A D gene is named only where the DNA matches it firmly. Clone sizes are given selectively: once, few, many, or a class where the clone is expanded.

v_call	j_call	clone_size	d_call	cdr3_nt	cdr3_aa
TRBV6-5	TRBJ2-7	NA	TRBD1	TGTGCCAGCAGCCCCTACCCGGGACAGGGGTACGAGCAGTACTTC	CASSPYPGQGYEQYF
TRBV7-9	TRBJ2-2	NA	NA	TGTGCCAGCAGTCCAAGAGTCGGGGAGCTGTTTTTT	CASSPRVGELFF
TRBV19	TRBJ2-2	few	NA	TGTGCCAGTAACTCTAGGGCCGGGGTCGCCGGGGAGCTGTTTTTT	CASNSRAGVAGELFF
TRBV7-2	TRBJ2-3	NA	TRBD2	TGTGCCAGCAGCTTATTTGCGGGGGGTACAGATACGCAGTATTTT	CASSLFAGGTDTQYF
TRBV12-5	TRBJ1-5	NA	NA	TGTGCTAGTGTGGACCTAGGGGAGCCCCAGCATTTT	CASVDLGEPQHF
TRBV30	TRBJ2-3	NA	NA	TGTGCCTGGAGTACGATTTCAGGGGTCACAGATACGCAGTATTTT	CAWSTISGVTDTQYF
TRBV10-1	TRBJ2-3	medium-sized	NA	TGCGCCAGCAGTGGGGCAAGGGGGACAGATACGCAGTATTTT	CASSGARGTDTQYF
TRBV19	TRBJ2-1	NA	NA	TGTGCCAGTAAAATGGGGCAGGGTATCGGTGAGCAGTTCTTC	CASKMGQGIGEQFF
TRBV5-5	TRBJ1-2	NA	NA	TGTGCCAGCAGCTACAGACCAGTGGGTAACTATGGCTACACCTTC	CASSYRPVGNYGYTF
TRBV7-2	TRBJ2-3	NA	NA	TGTGCCAGCAGCTTAGAATCTAGCGGCACAGATACGCAGTATTTT	CASSLESSGTDTQYF
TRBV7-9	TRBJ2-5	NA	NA	TGTGCCAGCAGCTTATGGAGTAGTCGGGGGGCTGTGGAGACCCAGTACTTC	CASSLWSSRGAVETQYF
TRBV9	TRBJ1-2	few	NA	TGTGCCAGCAGCGTCGGGAGTCAGTCCTATGGCTACACCTTC	CASSVGSQSYGYTF
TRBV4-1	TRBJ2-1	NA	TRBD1	TGCGCCAGCAGCCAGGGCACAGGGGGCAATGAGCAGTTCTTC	CASSQGTGGNEQFF
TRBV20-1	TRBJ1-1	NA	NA	TGCAGTGCAGCAGCCGGGACAGAAGCTTTCTTT	CSAAAGTEAFF
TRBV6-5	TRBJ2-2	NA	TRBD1	TGTGCCAGCAGTTCGCCAGGGGGCTCGGTCACCGGGGAGCTGTTTTTT	CASSSPGGSVTGELFF
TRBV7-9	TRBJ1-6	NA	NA	TGTGCCAGCAGCTCGTCCGGGACTCCGAGCTCCTATAATTCACCCCTCCACTTT	CASSSSGTPSSYNSPLHF
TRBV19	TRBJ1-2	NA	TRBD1	TGTGCCAGTAGCCGGGACAGCGAAAACTATGGCTACACCTTC	CASSRDSENYGYTF
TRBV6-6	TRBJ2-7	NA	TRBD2	TGTGCCAGCAGTTCTTCTAACGGGAGGGCCCGCGAGCAGTACTTC	CASSSSNGRAREQYF
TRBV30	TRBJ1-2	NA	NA	TGTGCCTGGAGTCAAACAACAGGGTTGGATGGCTACACCTTC	CAWSQTTGLDGYTF
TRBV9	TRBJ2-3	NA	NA	TGTGCCAGCAGCGCCCAACTAGATACGCAGTATTTT	CASSAQLDTQYF
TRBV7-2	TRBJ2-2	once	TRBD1	TGTGCCAGCAGCTTAGCTCCAGGGGGCACGGCCGGGGAGCTGTTTTTT	CASSLAPGGTAGELFF
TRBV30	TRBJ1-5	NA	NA	TGTGCCTGGAGTGTAGCGCAGAGTCAGCCCCAGCATTTT	CAWSVAQSQPQHF
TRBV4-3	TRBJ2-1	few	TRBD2	TGCGCCAGCAGCCAGCAACTAGCGGGGAAATACAATGAGCAGTTCTTC	CASSQQLAGKYNEQFF
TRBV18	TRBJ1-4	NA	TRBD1	TGTGCCAGCTCACCAGGGACAGGGGACGAAAAACTGTTTTTT	CASSPGTGDEKLFF
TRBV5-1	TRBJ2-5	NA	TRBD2	TGCGCCAGCAGCTCCCTAGCGGGCCAAGAGACCCAGTACTTC	CASSSLAGQETQYF
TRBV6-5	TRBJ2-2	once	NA	TGTGCCAGCAGTTCTCCAATGCGGGGGGAGCTGTTTTTT	CASSSPMRGELFF
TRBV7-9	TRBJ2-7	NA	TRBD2	TGTGCCAGCAGCTTAGCGGGGGGGTACCGGTACGAGCAGTACTTC	CASSLAGGYRYEQYF
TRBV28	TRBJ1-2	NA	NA	TGTGCCAGCAGTTATCTGGGGGGCGGGGGGTATGGCTACACCTTC	CASSYLGGGGYGYTF
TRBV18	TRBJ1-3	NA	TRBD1	TGTGCCAGCTCACCGGTGGGACAGGGGGCCGGAAACACCATATATTTT	CASSPVGQGAGNTIYF
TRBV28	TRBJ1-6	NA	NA	TGTGCCAGCAGTCCTTATATCGAGGGCTCTAATTCACCCCTCCACTTT	CASSPYIEGSNSPLHF
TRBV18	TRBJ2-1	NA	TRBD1	TGTGCCAGCTCACCTGGGACAGTCCACAATGAGCAGTTCTTC	CASSPGTVHNEQFF
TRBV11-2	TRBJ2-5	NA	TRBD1	TGTGCCAGCAGCTTAGTACAGGGGGCAGGTTTTTTGTTTGTGACCCAGTACTTC	CASSLVQGAGFLFVTQYF
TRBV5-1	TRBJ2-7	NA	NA	TGCGCCAGCAGCTTAACAGGGAATAATATTCTCTACGAGCAGTACTTC	CASSLTGNNILYEQYF
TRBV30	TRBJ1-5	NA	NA	TGTGCCTGGAGTGCGGGATCCAATCAGCCCCAGCATTTT	CAWSAGSNQPQHF
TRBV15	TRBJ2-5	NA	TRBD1	TGTGCCACCAGCAGGACAGGGGGACACGAGACCCAGTACTTC	CATSRTGGHETQYF
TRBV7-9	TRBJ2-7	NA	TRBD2	TGTGCCAGCAGCTTAGGGCGACTAGCGGGAGGGCCCCACGAGCAGTACTTC	CASSLGRLAGGPHEQYF
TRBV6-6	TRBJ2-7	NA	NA	TGTGCCAGCAGTGGCCGGGTCGAAACCTACGAGCAGTACTTC	CASSGRVETYEQYF
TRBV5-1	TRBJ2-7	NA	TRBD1	TGCGCCAGCAGCTTAACAGGGGGTACCTCCTACGAGCAGTACTTC	CASSLTGGTSYEQYF
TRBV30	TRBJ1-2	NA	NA	TGTGCCTGGAGTGTCGTAGGGCGGGCCTCATATGGCTACACCTTC	CAWSVVGRASYGYTF
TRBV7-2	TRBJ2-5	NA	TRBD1	TGTGCCAGCAGCCCACAGGGGGCCCCGGAGACCCAGTACTTC	CASSPQGAPETQYF
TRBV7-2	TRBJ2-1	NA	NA	TGTGCCAGCAGCTTAGCGACTCTAAAGGATGAGCAGTTCTTC	CASSLATLKDEQFF
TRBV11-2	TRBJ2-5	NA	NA	TGTGCCAGCAGCTTAGACCCCTACCAAGAGACCCAGTACTTC	CASSLDPYQETQYF
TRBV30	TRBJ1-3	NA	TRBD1	TGTGCCTGGAGTTCCCCAGGGGGTACCATATATTTT	CAWSSPGGTIYF
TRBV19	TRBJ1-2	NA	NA	TGTGCCAGTAGTACTACGACAGGCAAAGGCTACACCTTC	CASSTTTGKGYTF
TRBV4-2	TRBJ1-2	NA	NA	TGTGCCAGCAGCCAAGCGGAGTATGGCTACACCTTC	CASSQAEYGYTF
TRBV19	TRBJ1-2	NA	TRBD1	TGTGCCAGTAGCTACTCCAATGGGGGCAGGGGGCTCTATGGCTACACCTTC	CASSYSNGGRGLYGYTF
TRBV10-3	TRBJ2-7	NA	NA	TGTGCCATCAGTGAGGGGGACCAAGGGGGGCAGTACTTC	CAISEGDQGGQYF
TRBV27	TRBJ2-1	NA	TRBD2	TGTGCCAGCAGTTTATTTCTAGCGGGAGATGCATACAATGAGCAGTTCTTC	CASSLFLAGDAYNEQFF
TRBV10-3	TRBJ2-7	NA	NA	TGTGCCATCAGTGGGGACTTTCCCTACGAGCAGTACTTC	CAISGDFPYEQYF
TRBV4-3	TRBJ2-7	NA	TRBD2	TGCGCCAGCAGCCAAGTGGCGGGAGGCACATCTTCCTACGAGCAGTACTTC	CASSQVAGGTSSYEQYF
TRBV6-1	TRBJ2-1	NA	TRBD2	TGTGCCAGCAGCCTTAGCGGGGCCTTTAATGAGCAGTTCTTC	CASSLSGAFNEQFF
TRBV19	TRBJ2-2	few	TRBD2	TGTGCCACCCGAGATCGGGGGGGCTCGAACACCGGGGAGCTGTTTTTT	CATRDRGGSNTGELFF
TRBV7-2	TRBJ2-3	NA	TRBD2	TGTGCCAGCAGCTTATCAGGCGGGGAGGGGTGGGATACGCAGTATTTT	CASSLSGGEGWDTQYF
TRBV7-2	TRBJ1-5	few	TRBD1	TGTGCCAGCAGTGGGACAGGGGATCAGCCCCAGCATTTT	CASSGTGDQPQHF
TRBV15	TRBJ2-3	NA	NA	TGTGCCACCAGCAGCGCCGGGGGATGGGATACGCAGTATTTT	CATSSAGGWDTQYF
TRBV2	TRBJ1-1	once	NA	TGTGCCAGCGGAGCGGACTGGGCGGGCACTGAAGCTTTCTTT	CASGADWAGTEAFF
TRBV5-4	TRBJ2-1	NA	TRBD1	TGTGCCAGCAGCTTAACAGGGGGCAATGAGCAGTTCTTC	CASSLTGGNEQFF
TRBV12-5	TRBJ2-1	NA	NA	TGTGCTAGTGGTTTGCCCACCTCGGATGAGCAGTTCTTC	CASGLPTSDEQFF
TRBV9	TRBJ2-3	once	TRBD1	TGTGCCAGCAGCGGCAGGCGACAGGGGGCTGGCACAGATACGCAGTATTTT	CASSGRRQGAGTDTQYF